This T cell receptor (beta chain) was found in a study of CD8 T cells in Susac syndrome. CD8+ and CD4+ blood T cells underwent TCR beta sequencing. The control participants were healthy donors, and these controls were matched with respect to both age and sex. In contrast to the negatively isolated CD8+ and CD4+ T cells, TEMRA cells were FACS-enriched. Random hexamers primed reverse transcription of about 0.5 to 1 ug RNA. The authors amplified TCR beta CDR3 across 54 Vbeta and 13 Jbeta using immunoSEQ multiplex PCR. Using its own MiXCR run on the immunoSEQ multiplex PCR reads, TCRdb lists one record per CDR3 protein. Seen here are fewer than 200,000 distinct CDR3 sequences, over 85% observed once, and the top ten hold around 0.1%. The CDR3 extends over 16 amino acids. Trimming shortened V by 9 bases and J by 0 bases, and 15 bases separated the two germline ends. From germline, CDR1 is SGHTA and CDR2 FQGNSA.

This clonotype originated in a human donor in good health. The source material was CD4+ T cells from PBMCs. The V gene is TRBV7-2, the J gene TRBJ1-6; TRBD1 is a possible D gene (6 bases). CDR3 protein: CASQVGGPSYNSPLHF. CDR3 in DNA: TGTGCCAGTCAAGTTGGGGGCCCCTCCTATAATTCACCCCTCCACTTT.